The 18 T cell receptor beta chains below were found in one sample sequenced in a study of T-cell memory formation after mild COVID-19. From the 5' RACE reads, TCRdb called clonotypes with MiXCR, one entry per CDR3 protein. The data show 140,000 to 150,000 distinct CDR3 sequences, with under 30% seen just once and approximately 25% held by the top ten. The specimen sequenced was PBMCs or a T cell subset sorted from them (not recorded which). The receptor set was obtained from an adult woman who had mild COVID-19 (a few samples of this study predate the infection). Cell type and time point are not known.

V and J are TRBV19 and TRBJ1-1, with unresolved D. The CDR3 consists of 14 residues. The V gene lost 1 base and the J gene lost 1 base, with 7 bases spanning the gap. The germline V gene has CDR1 LNHDA and CDR2 SQIVND (reference sequence). This chain's CDR3 is CASSIGDENTEAFF. The CDR3, as DNA: TGTGCCAGTAGTATAGGGGATGAGAACACTGAAGCTTTCTTT.

This clonotype turned up a few times. The V gene is TRBV6-5, the J gene TRBJ2-2; D is perhaps TRBD1 (5 bases). V was pared by 0 bases and J by 7 bases, with 12 bases between. This CDR3 has 15 residues. Germline V gene lookup returns CDR1 MNHEY and CDR2 SVGAGI. CDR3 amino acids: CASSYSSGLGGELFF. CDR3 nucleotide sequence: TGTGCCAGCAGTTACTCGTCAGGGTTAGGCGGGGAGCTGTTTTTT.

The CDR3 spells CASSSLEWSSGRQNEQFF. Written as DNA, the CDR3 is TGTGCCAGCAGTTCCCTCGAGTGGTCTAGCGGGAGACAAAATGAGCAGTTCTTC. V is TRBV6-5 and J is TRBJ2-1; TRBD2 agrees at 10 bases. Germline lookup yields CDR1 MNHEY and CDR2 SVGAGI. The CDR3 is 18 residues long. V shed 4 bases and J 7 bases; nucleotides not matched to a gene: 16.

The V gene is TRBV4-3, the J gene TRBJ2-7; 8 nucleotides line up with TRBD1. The germline V gene encodes CDR1 LGHNA and CDR2 YSLEER. The trim removed 0 bases at V and 7 bases at J, leaving 11 bases unmatched. The CDR3 loop spans 16 amino acids. The CDR3 DNA sequence: TGCGCCAGCAGCCAAGATCGGGACAGGATACACGGGGAGCAGTACTTC. Translating it yields CASSQDRDRIHGEQYF.

This clonotype has a handful of counts. This chain connects TRBV15 to TRBJ2-7, with 8 bases that match TRBD2. Germline CDR1 and CDR2: LNHNV and YYDKDF (reference sequence). The CDR3 loop spans 17 amino acids. V shed 0 bases and J 2 bases; nucleotides not matched to a gene: 9. CDR3 region: CATSREGAGGVAYEQYF. As DNA, the CDR3 is TGTGCCACCAGCAGAGAAGGAGCCGGGGGGGTCGCCTACGAGCAGTACTTC.

J is TRBJ2-3 and V is TRBV5-6; TRBD1 is a possible D gene (5 bases). CDR1 is SGHDT, CDR2 YYEEEE, per germline. The CDR3 covers 14 residues. The V end was cut by 4 bases, the J end by 2 bases, with 11 bases between. This CDR3 reads CASSADIITDTQYF. The CDR3 region has the DNA TGTGCCAGCAGCGCGGACATAATCACAGATACGCAGTATTTT.

This clonotype was observed a handful of times. The chain links TRBV11-2 to TRBJ2-3; possibly TRBD2 for D (6 bases). Germline lookup yields CDR1 SGHAT and CDR2 FQNNGV. The length of the CDR3 is 22 residues. Trimming removed 0 bases from V and 3 bases from J, with 31 bases in between. CDR3 protein: CASSLDVAGSGPMPDPTDTQYF. The CDR3 DNA is TGTGCCAGCAGCTTAGACGTGGCGGGTAGCGGCCCCATGCCCGATCCGACAGATACGCAGTATTTT.

The table lists this clonotype with a few counts. The gene calls are TRBV6-1 and TRBJ2-2; D is unclear. Germline CDR1 reads MNHNS; CDR2 reads SASEGT. This CDR3 is 15 amino acids long. V shed 1 base and J shed 5 bases, with 11 bases lying between them. The CDR3 spells CASSEGHEPTGELFF. Here the CDR3 DNA reads TGTGCCAGCAGTGAAGGACATGAGCCAACCGGGGAGCTGTTTTTT.

The J gene is TRBJ1-6, the V gene TRBV7-2; D ambiguous. The CDR3 extends over 14 amino acids. The V gene's germline CDR1 is SGHTA and CDR2 FQGNSA. V lost 2 bases to trimming and J lost 4 bases, with 6 bases between them. The CDR3 DNA is TGTGCCAGCAGCTTAAAAAGTTATAATTCACCCCTCCACTTT. It translates to CASSLKSYNSPLHF.

Only one count was recorded for this clonotype. This rearrangement joins TRBV12-3 or TRBV12-4 to TRBJ2-1; D is unclear. The CDR3 runs to 14 residues. With 3 bases removed from V and 5 bases from J, the gap between germline ends came to 11 bases. This CDR3 is CASSLGGNHNEQFF. DNA for the CDR3: TGTGCCAGCAGTTTGGGTGGAAACCACAATGAGCAGTTCTTC.

The genes are TRBV20-1 and TRBJ1-2, with D possibly TRBD1 on 6 matching bases. Trimming stripped 3 bases from V and 1 base from J, with 15 bases between. The CDR3 covers 15 residues. Germline lookup yields CDR1 DFQATT and CDR2 SNEGSKA (reference sequence). CDR3 residues: CSARGRGNINYGYTF. The CDR3 region has the DNA TGCAGTGCTAGGGGGAGGGGGAATATTAACTATGGCTACACCTTC.

The chain links TRBV3-1 to TRBJ2-1; 11 nucleotides agree with TRBD2. Looked up from germline, CDR1 is LGHDT and CDR2 is YNNKEL (reference sequence). The CDR3 spans 16 residues. V trimming: 5 bases; J trimming: 4 bases; junction bases outside the gene matches: 7. In DNA, the CDR3 is TGTGCCAGCAGCAAGACTAGCGGGGACCTTTACAATGAGCAGTTCTTC. Translated: CASSKTSGDLYNEQFF.

V gene TRBV29-1 combines with J gene TRBJ1-3; D remains unclear. Germline CDR1 reads SQVTM; CDR2 reads ANQGSEA. This CDR3 comprises 13 residues. Trimming removed 3 bases from V and 0 bases from J, with 6 bases in between. CDR3 loop: CSVDAGSGNTIYF. The DNA of the CDR3 is TGCAGCGTTGATGCGGGCTCTGGAAACACCATATATTTT.

The chain is built from TRBV30 and TRBJ2-1; the match to TRBD2 covers 8 bases. The ends lost 0 bases at V and 10 bases at J; junction bases unmatched: 11. Germline V gene lookup returns CDR1 GTSNPN and CDR2 SVGIG (reference sequence). This CDR3 is built from 15 residues. The CDR3: CAWSVEEGLGDEQFF. CDR3 sequence (DNA): TGTGCCTGGAGTGTAGAGGAGGGACTAGGGGACGAGCAGTTCTTC.

This clonotype occurred a few times. The chain uses TRBV4-1 and TRBJ2-2; the D is unclear. In germline, CDR1 is MGHRA, CDR2 YSYEKL. V dropped 1 base and J dropped 2 bases, with 8 bases sitting between them. The CDR3 runs to 15 residues. As DNA, the CDR3 is TGCGCCAGCAGCCAAGCAACCCGAAACACCGGGGAGCTGTTTTTT. Translating it yields CASSQATRNTGELFF.

This clonotype was counted a few times. The chain recombines TRBV11-2 with TRBJ1-2; 9 bases are a match to TRBD1. V was pared by 3 bases and J by 6 bases, with 11 bases of the junction left unmatched. CDR3 length: 16 amino acids. Germline V CDR1 and CDR2: SGHAT, FQNNGV. For the CDR3, the DNA is TGTGCCAGCAGCTTCCCCAACCGGGACAGGGTGGATGGCTACACCTTC. Translated: CASSFPNRDRVDGYTF.

This clonotype has just a few counts. V and J are TRBV6-1 and TRBJ1-1; D may be TRBD1 (5 bases). This CDR3 is built from 14 residues. V was trimmed by 7 bases and J by 4 bases, leaving 16 bases between them. CDR1 and CDR2 (germline): MNHNS, SASEGT. As DNA, the CDR3 is TGTGCCAGCACCAGCTCGAGTGGGGGCACTGAAGCTTTCTTT. Its protein product is CASTSSSGGTEAFF.

This clonotype was counted ten times or more. The J gene is TRBJ2-7, the V gene TRBV27, with 10 nucleotides matching TRBD1. CDR1 is MNHEY and CDR2 is SMNVEV in the germline V gene (reference sequence). This CDR3 has 15 residues. After removal of 3 bases from V and 4 bases from J, the junction contained 6 bases not matched to a gene. CDR3 amino acids: CASSFTGTGAYEQYF. The CDR3 DNA is TGTGCCAGCAGTTTCACCGGGACAGGGGCTTACGAGCAGTACTTC.